This T cell receptor beta chain was sequenced for a study of T cells in Graves' hyperthyroidism and ophthalmopathy. Study-level background: It was at initial diagnosis, before any treatment, that peripheral blood was collected.

TCR beta CDR3 regions were amplified from RNA transcripts. In the first-round RT-PCR of the TCR CDR3, the HTBI primer set was used. TCRdb itself ran the multiplex PCR reads through MiXCR, one entry per CDR3 protein. The sample has 200,000 to 250,000 distinct CDR3 sequences, 15% to 20% seen once; the top ten hold 50%. CDR3 size: 15 residues. V dropped 7 bases and J dropped 5; count of bases not matched to a gene: 9. Germline V gives CDR1 SNHLY, CDR2 FYNNEI. Study findings and constraints: In validation, the model predicted ophthalmopathy. These predictions came a median about 6 months before onset.

This clonotype was detected a few times. What it recognizes is unknown. The diagnoses drew upon clinical symptoms, serum thyroxine and TRAb, thyroid ultrasound and orbital computed tomography. This TCR was sampled from a man between 45 and 60 years old with Graves' hyperthyroidism. Material: blood. V usage is TRBV2 and J usage is TRBJ2-3; 10 positions agree with TRBD2. CDR3 nucleotide sequence: TGTGCCAGCATCCTAGGACTAGCGGAGAGAGATACGCAGTATTTT. Its protein product is CASILGLAERDTQYF.